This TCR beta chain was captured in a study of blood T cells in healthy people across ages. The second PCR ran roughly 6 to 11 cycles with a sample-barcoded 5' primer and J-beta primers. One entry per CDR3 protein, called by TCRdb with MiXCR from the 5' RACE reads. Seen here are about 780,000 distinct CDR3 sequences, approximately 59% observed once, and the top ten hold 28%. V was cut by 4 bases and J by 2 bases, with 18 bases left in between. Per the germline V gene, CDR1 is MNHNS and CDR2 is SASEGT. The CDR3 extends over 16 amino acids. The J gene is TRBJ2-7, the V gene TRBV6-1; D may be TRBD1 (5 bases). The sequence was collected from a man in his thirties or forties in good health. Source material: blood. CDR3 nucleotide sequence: TGTGCCAGCAGTGCGGACAAGGGATTAGGGGCCTACGAGCAGTACTTC. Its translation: CASSADKGLGAYEQYF.